Shown below are 27 T cell receptor beta chains from a single sample sequenced in a study of blood T cell repertoires in COVID-19 (dated by TCRdb to about 2020). Libraries came from the immunoSEQ multiplex PCR assay. The immuneACCESS repertoire file appears here via TCRdb, limited to in-frame rearrangements. These files lack a portion of the clones; in checked studies, under half of the deficit traces to unresolved V genes, and the cause of the others is not known. The sample records about half a million clones, approximately 86% of which are singletons. The leading ten clones occupy 8% to 9.5% of the sample. The sequenced material came from PBMCs or T cells enriched from blood (not recorded which). These receptors all come from a woman aged 60-70 years who had recovered from COVID-19.

The V gene is TRBV10-3, the J gene TRBJ2-7, with 10 bases that match TRBD1. The CDR3 length is 14 residues. V gave up 4 bases and J gave up 3 bases; unmatched junction bases: 3. Germline V gene sequence: CDR1 ENHRY, CDR2 SYGVKD. The CDR3 protein is CAISGDRGDYEQYF. DNA of the CDR3: TGTGCCATCAGTGGGGACAGGGGTGACTACGAGCAGTACTTC.

This rearrangement joins TRBV7-8 to TRBJ2-3; the D gene is possibly TRBD2 (5 bases). Trimming took 1 base from V and 1 from J, leaving 6 bases between them. The CDR3 sequence is 14 residues long. The germline V gene has CDR1 SGHVS and CDR2 FQNEAQ. The CDR3 sequence: CASSLVSGTDTQYF. For the CDR3, the DNA is TGTGCCAGCAGCTTAGTTAGCGGCACAGATACGCAGTATTTT.

The rearrangement uses TRBV4-1 and TRBJ2-1; D is perhaps TRBD1 (5 bases). V shed 2 bases and J shed 8 bases, with 7 bases lying between them. The germline CDR1 and CDR2 sequences are MGHRA and YSYEKL. CDR3 length: 12 amino acids. CDR3 DNA: TGCGCCAGCAGCCAAATAGGGGATGAGCAGTTCTTC. This codes for CASSQIGDEQFF.

The chain employs TRBV6-2 or TRBV6-3 and TRBJ2-7; no firm D call. The CDR3 is 13 amino acids. Germline V gene data show CDR1 as MNHEY and CDR2 as SVGEGT. V was shortened by 0 bases and J by 4 bases, with 7 bases between the two germline ends. CDR3 coding DNA: TGTGCCAGCAGTTACTCGCAGAATTACGAGCAGTACTTC. Amino acid sequence: CASSYSQNYEQYF.

V is TRBV9 and J is TRBJ2-3, with D tentatively TRBD1 (6 bases). The V and J ends lost 4 bases and 2 bases respectively, with 11 bases between them. The CDR3 sequence is 14 residues long. Germline CDR1 and CDR2: SGDLS and YYNGEE. CDR3 residues: CASSTGHHTDTQYF. CDR3 bases: TGTGCCAGCAGCACGGGACACCACACAGATACGCAGTATTTT.

V usage is TRBV7-8 and J usage is TRBJ1-1, with 8 bases aligning to TRBD1. V shed 5 bases, J shed 0 bases, and the junction held 5 bases outside the gene matches. The germline V gene encodes CDR1 SGHVS and CDR2 FQNEAQ. There are 15 residues in the CDR3. CDR3 amino acids: CASSQLQGVNTEAFF. CDR3 nucleotides: TGTGCCAGCAGCCAATTACAGGGGGTGAACACTGAAGCTTTCTTT.

The genes are TRBV5-6 and TRBJ1-2, with 7 positions matching TRBD1. The CDR3 length is 12 residues. The junction had 1 base not matched to a gene; V was cut back by 4 bases and J by 4 bases. The germline V gene has CDR1 SGHDT and CDR2 YYEEEE. Here the CDR3 reads CASSPGGYGYTF. Written as DNA, the CDR3 is TGTGCCAGCAGCCCAGGGGGCTATGGCTACACCTTC.

The rearrangement joins TRBV6-2 or TRBV6-3 to TRBJ2-3; 7 bases line up with TRBD2. V was pared by 4 bases and J by 2 bases, with 3 bases of the junction left unmatched. Germline V lookup: CDR1 MNHEY, CDR2 SVGEGT. The length of the CDR3 is 14 residues. DNA for the CDR3: TGTGCCAGCAGTTGGGACTATCACACAGATACGCAGTATTTT. Protein: CASSWDYHTDTQYF.

The V gene is TRBV7-2, the J gene TRBJ2-3; 9 bases align to TRBD2. Germline V lookup: CDR1 SGHTA, CDR2 FQGNSA. With V trimmed by 1 base and J by 6 bases, 8 bases remained unmatched. The CDR3 totals 16 residues. Written as DNA, the CDR3 is TGTGCCAGCAGCTTAGGGCTAGCGGGGCTCGCGGATACGCAGTATTTT. This translates into CASSLGLAGLADTQYF.

The chain couples TRBV6-5 to TRBJ1-3; TRBD1 matches 8 bases. CDR3 length: 14 amino acids. The V gene end was trimmed by 6 bases and the J gene end by 4 bases; junction bases not matched to a gene: 5. Germline assignment: CDR1 MNHEY and CDR2 SVGAGI. Here the CDR3 reads CASSSGGAGNTIYF. In DNA, the CDR3 is TGTGCCAGCAGCTCAGGGGGCGCGGGAAACACCATATATTTT.

The chain has TRBV18 and TRBJ2-5, with 8 bases identical to TRBD1. The ends lost 4 bases at V and 6 bases at J; junction bases unmatched: 7. This CDR3 is built from 14 residues. CDR1 KGHSH and CDR2 LQKENI come from the germline V gene. The CDR3 DNA sequence: TGTGCCAGCTCACGTTCAGGGGGCGAGAAGACCCAGTACTTC. As protein: CASSRSGGEKTQYF. The complete variable domain, with remaining parts taken from reference TRBV18 and TRBJ2-5, reads NAGVMQNPRHLVRRRGQEARLRCSPMKGHSHVYWYRQLPEEGLKFMVYLQKENIIDESGMPKERFSAEFPKEGPSILRIQQVVRGDSAAYFCASSRSGGEKTQYFGPGTRLLVL.

The sample holds one count of this clone. V is TRBV5-8 and J is TRBJ2-7; a possible D gene is TRBD1 (5 bases). There are 14 residues in the CDR3. The V gene's germline CDR1 is SGHTS and CDR2 YDEGEE. The V gene lost 0 bases and the J gene lost 0 bases, with 7 bases spanning the gap. The CDR3 coding sequence is TGTGCCAGCAGCTTGGGCAGGGTCTCCTACGAGCAGTACGTC. Encoded protein: CASSLGRVSYEQYV.

The CDR3 DNA reads as TGTGCTAGTGGTACCGGGTCCAAATTCGGGCAGTACTTC. Translating it yields CASGTGSKFGQYF. V is TRBV12-5 and J is TRBJ2-7; D not resolved. CDR3 length: 13 residues. The V and J ends lost 5 bases and 9 bases respectively, with 17 bases between them. Germline assignment: CDR1 LGHNT and CDR2 FRNRAP.

The chain combines TRBV27 with TRBJ2-2; a possible D gene is TRBD1 (6 bases). The germline V and J ends were trimmed by 7 bases and 2 bases, with 11 bases remaining between them. In germline, CDR1 is MNHEY, CDR2 SMNVEV (reference sequence). CDR3 length equals 14 residues. CDR3 sequence (DNA): TGTGCCAGCAACGTGGGGGCCAACACCGGGGAGCTGTTTTTT. This encodes CASNVGANTGELFF.

V is TRBV11-2 and J is TRBJ2-1; 10 positions agree with TRBD2. From germline, CDR1 is SGHAT and CDR2 FQNNGV. CDR3 size: 18 residues. The trim removed 7 bases at V and 0 bases at J, leaving 12 bases unmatched. The CDR3 bases are TGTGCCAGCACCTTGGCCCAATTAGCGGGGGGCTCCTACAATGAGCAGTTCTTC. Its translation is CASTLAQLAGGSYNEQFF.

This sequence joins TRBV11-3 and TRBJ2-3, with D perhaps TRBD2 (7 bases). The germline V and J ends were trimmed by 7 bases and 5 bases, with 19 bases remaining between them. CDR3 length: 15 residues. Germline lookup yields CDR1 SGHNT and CDR2 YENEEA. CDR3 in amino acids: CASTKPGGLGDTQYF. In DNA form, the CDR3 reads TGTGCCAGCACCAAACCCGGGGGGCTCGGAGATACGCAGTATTTT. The variable domain in full, with the rest retrieved from reference TRBV11-3 and TRBJ2-3, is EAGVVQSPRYKIIEKKQPVAFWCNPISGHNTLYWYLQNLGQGPELLIRYENEEAVDDSQLPKDRFSAERLKGVDSTLKIQPAELGDSAVYLCASTKPGGLGDTQYFGPGTRLTVL.

This clone was found a few times. The gene calls are TRBV6-5 and TRBJ1-2, with 10 nucleotides matching TRBD1. The junction had 10 bases not matched to a gene; V was cut back by 6 bases and J by 9 bases. The CDR3 consists of 14 residues. CDR1 MNHEY and CDR2 SVGAGI come from the germline V gene. CDR3 region: CASRGTGEPWSYTF. As DNA, the CDR3 is TGTGCCAGCAGGGGGACAGGGGAACCCTGGAGCTACACCTTC.

This chain uses TRBV7-2 with TRBJ2-2; 7 nucleotides line up with TRBD2. The ends lost 8 bases at V and 2 bases at J; junction bases unmatched: 5. Germline CDR1 SGHTA, CDR2 FQGNSA. The CDR3 covers 14 residues. In DNA form, the CDR3 reads TGTGCCAGCCGCAGCGGGATCAACACCGGGGAGCTGTTTTTT. Protein sequence: CASRSGINTGELFF.

The rearrangement uses TRBV7-2 and TRBJ1-4; D remains ambiguous. In germline, CDR1 is SGHTA, CDR2 FQGNSA. V lost 1 base, J lost 4 bases, and 10 bases lay in between. The CDR3 sequence is 15 residues long. CDR3 protein: CASSLEAGYNEKLFF. The CDR3 bases are TGTGCCAGCAGCTTAGAGGCAGGTTATAATGAAAAACTGTTTTTT.

The J gene is TRBJ1-6, the V gene TRBV11-2; D is uncertain. CDR1 and CDR2 from the germline V gene are SGHAT and FQNNGV. V was pared by 1 base and J by 9 bases, with 13 bases between. CDR3 length: 15 amino acids. CDR3 sequence reads: CASSLAAPSGSPLHF. The CDR3 coding sequence is TGTGCCAGCAGCTTAGCCGCCCCAAGCGGTTCACCCCTCCACTTT.

This clone appeared a few times. The V gene is TRBV12-5, the J gene TRBJ2-2; D gene unclear. Germline V CDR1 and CDR2: LGHNT, FRNRAP. V was pared by 3 bases and J by 0 bases, with 8 bases between. The CDR3 contains 15 residues. This CDR3 reads CASGFGQANTGELFF. The CDR3 coding sequence is TGTGCTAGTGGTTTTGGGCAGGCGAACACCGGGGAGCTGTTTTTT. The whole variable domain, filled in from reference TRBV12-5 and TRBJ2-2, reads DARVTQTPRHKVTEMGQEVTMRCQPILGHNTVFWYRQTMMQGLELLAYFRNRAPLDDSGMPKDRFSAEMPDATLATLKIQPSEPRDSAVYFCASGFGQANTGELFFGEGSRLTVL.

In its sample, this clone was seen once. The rearrangement joins TRBV29-1 to TRBJ2-6; D perhaps matches TRBD2 (5 bases). Between the trimmed V and J ends, which lost 5 bases and 1 base, there was a span of 6 bases. The CDR3 contains 13 residues. In germline, CDR1 is SQVTM, CDR2 ANQGSEA. The CDR3, as DNA: TGCAGCGTTTTAGCGTCTGGGGCCAACGTCCTGACTTTC. Amino acid sequence: CSVLASGANVLTF.

The rearrangement links TRBV5-4 to TRBJ1-6; 9 positions agree with TRBD1. Germline V gene sequence: CDR1 SGHNT, CDR2 YYREEE (reference sequence). The CDR3 is 14 residues long. V lost 5 bases, J lost 7 bases, and 4 bases stayed unmatched. The CDR3 region has the DNA TGTGCCAGCAGGAAACAGGGGGCCAATTCACCCCTCCACTTT. Its translation is CASRKQGANSPLHF.

The chain couples TRBV5-1 to TRBJ2-3, with TRBD1 as a possible D gene (6 bases). Germline CDR1 SGHRS, CDR2 YFSETQ. The CDR3 sequence is 13 residues long. With 5 bases removed from V and 4 bases from J, the gap between germline ends came to 11 bases. The CDR3 is CASSLTGSDTQYF. In nucleotides, the CDR3 is TGCGCCAGCAGTTTAACAGGGTCAGATACGCAGTATTTT.

CDR3 residues: CASGSGSTFSNYGYTF. CDR3 DNA sequence: TGTGCCAGCGGCTCGGGATCAACCTTTTCTAACTATGGCTACACCTTC. This chain joins TRBV5-4 and TRBJ1-2; D gene ambiguous. The CDR3 is 16 residues long. Per germline, CDR1 SGHNT and CDR2 YYREEE (reference sequence). Trimming took 7 bases from V and 0 from J, leaving 19 bases between them.

This chain connects TRBV2 to TRBJ2-2; TRBD1 is a possible D gene (7 bases). The CDR3 consists of 12 residues. Germline CDR1 is SNHLY and CDR2 is FYNNEI. Trimming removed 10 bases from V and 7 bases from J, with 13 bases in between. In DNA, the CDR3 is TGTGCCACCTTTCAGGGGGGCGGGGAGCTGTTTTTT. Amino acids: CATFQGGGELFF. Based on the CDR3 plus reference TRBV2 and TRBJ2-2, the full variable domain is EPEVTQTPSHQVTQMGQEVILRCVPISNHLYFYWYRQILGQKVEFLVSFYNNEISEKSEIFDDQFSVERPDGSNFTLKIRSTKLEDSAMYFCATFQGGGELFFGEGSRLTVL.

The V gene is TRBV29-1, the J gene TRBJ1-1, with a weak D call TRBD1 (5 bases). The V end was cut by 4 bases, the J end by 10 bases, with 13 bases between. The CDR3 extends over 11 amino acids. Per germline, CDR1 SQVTM and CDR2 ANQGSEA. The DNA of the CDR3 is TGCAGCGTTGTAGTCGGGGGGGGAGCTTTCTTT. Its protein is CSVVVGGGAFF.